The 14 T cell receptor beta chains below were found in one sample sequenced in a study of neurological immune-mediated disorders. TCRdb reanalysed the 5' RACE reads using MiXCR and keeps one entry per CDR3 protein. The data hold under 85,000 distinct CDR3 sequences, with around 5.1% observed a single time. The sequenced sample consisted of PBMCs. These receptors all come from a human donor with multiple sclerosis. The donor label of this sample is uncertain.

The rearrangement joins TRBV2 to TRBJ2-7; possible D gene TRBD2, 6 bases. V was trimmed by 9 bases and J by 4 bases, leaving 16 bases between them. The CDR3 is 13 amino acids. Germline CDR1 reads SNHLY; CDR2 reads FYNNEI. Written as DNA, the CDR3 is TGTGCCAGTCGGGAGACGGGGAAATACGAGCAGTACTTC. Amino acid sequence: CASRETGKYEQYF.

There are many counts of this clonotype. The rearrangement links TRBV20-1 to TRBJ2-1; 9 bases agree with TRBD2. Germline assignment: CDR1 DFQATT and CDR2 SNEGSKA (reference sequence). CDR3 length: 15 amino acids. The J segment lost 5 bases and the V segment lost 0 bases, leaving 5 bases of the junction unmatched. The CDR3 nucleotides are TGCAGTGCTAGAGATCGCGGCGGGGGGGACAATGAGCAGTTCTTC. This codes for CSARDRGGGDNEQFF.

This clonotype was counted many times. The rearrangement joins TRBV6-5 to TRBJ2-7; 9 nucleotides match TRBD1. In germline, CDR1 is MNHEY, CDR2 SVGAGI. This CDR3 is built from 13 residues. The V and J ends lost 6 bases and 9 bases, in that order; junction bases with no gene match: 9. Here the CDR3 reads CASREDRGQGQYF. The CDR3 DNA sequence: TGTGCCAGCAGAGAGGACAGGGGACAGGGGCAGTACTTC.

The table lists this clonotype with many counts. The rearrangement links TRBV11-2 to TRBJ1-2; the D is unclear. The CDR3 length is 15 residues. The V end lost 2 bases, the J end lost 6 bases, and 16 bases lay between the germline ends. Looked up from germline, CDR1 is SGHAT and CDR2 is FQNNGV. This CDR3 reads CASSLRPRSYDGYTF. The CDR3 DNA follows: TGTGCCAGCAGCTTAAGGCCGCGATCCTACGATGGCTACACCTTC.

This clonotype was seen ten or more times. The chain joins TRBV7-8 to TRBJ2-1; tentatively, D is TRBD2 (6 bases). There are 16 residues in the CDR3. The germline gives CDR1 SGHVS, CDR2 FQNEAQ. Trimming pared 8 bases from V and 0 bases from J, leaving 17 bases between. This chain's CDR3 is CASVPMDGSSYNEQFF. As DNA, the CDR3 is TGTGCCAGCGTCCCCATGGACGGGAGCTCCTACAATGAGCAGTTCTTC.

This clonotype was picked up many times. The V call is TRBV18, the J call TRBJ1-1; 8 nucleotides match TRBD1. Looked up from germline, CDR1 is KGHSH and CDR2 is LQKENI. V was pared by 1 base and J by 0 bases, with 4 bases of the junction left unmatched. The CDR3 runs to 16 residues. The CDR3 coding sequence is TGTGCCAGCTCACCACAAACAGGGGGGATGAACACTGAAGCTTTCTTT. Its translation is CASSPQTGGMNTEAFF.

This clonotype was seen at least ten times. The V gene is TRBV7-9, the J gene TRBJ2-7, with TRBD1 matching 8 bases. V shed 5 bases, J shed 6 bases, and the junction held 3 bases outside the gene matches. Germline V CDR1 and CDR2: SEHNR, FQNEAQ (reference sequence). The CDR3 is 12 amino acids. This chain's CDR3 is CASSRTGREQYF. For the CDR3, the DNA is TGTGCCAGCAGCCGGACAGGGCGCGAGCAGTACTTC.

This clonotype has at least ten counts. The chain joins TRBV6-1 to TRBJ2-3; D possibly corresponds to TRBD1 (5 bases). Germline CDR1 MNHNS, CDR2 SASEGT. This CDR3 is 14 amino acids long. With 6 bases removed from V and 2 bases from J, the gap between germline ends came to 12 bases. This CDR3 is CASSRTFSTDTQYF. The CDR3 nucleotides are TGTGCCAGCAGCAGGACATTCTCCACAGATACGCAGTATTTT.

This clonotype was seen ten or more times. The CDR3 sequence: CASSFLNQPQHF. The CDR3 region has the DNA TGTGCCAGCAGCTTCCTTAATCAGCCCCAGCATTTT. The chain recombines TRBV7-9 with TRBJ1-5; D unclear. Trimming took 3 bases from V and 4 from J, leaving 4 bases between them. The V gene's germline CDR1 is SEHNR and CDR2 FQNEAQ (reference sequence). The CDR3 totals 12 residues.

The genes are TRBV6-1 and TRBJ1-1; no firm D call. The V end lost 7 bases, the J end lost 0 bases, and 9 bases lay between the germline ends. The CDR3 is made up of 13 amino acids. The germline V gene has CDR1 MNHNS and CDR2 SASEGT. The CDR3 DNA is TGTGCCAGCACGGCCGGAATGAACACTGAAGCTTTCTTT. Encoded protein: CASTAGMNTEAFF.

There are many counts of this clonotype. The chain links TRBV20-1 to TRBJ2-5; D unclear. Germline-derived CDR1 and CDR2 are DFQATT and SNEGSKA (reference sequence). The germline V and J ends were trimmed by 6 bases and 6 bases, with 11 bases remaining between them. This CDR3 has 11 residues. The CDR3 DNA reads TGCAGTGCGCCGGGCACCAAGACCCAGTACTTC. This codes for CSAPGTKTQYF.

This clonotype was seen many times. This chain joins TRBV9 and TRBJ1-4, with D possibly TRBD1 on 5 matching bases. The ends were cut back, 4 bases at V and 3 bases at J, with 22 bases in the middle. Germline loops: CDR1 SGDLS, CDR2 YYNGEE. This CDR3 has 18 amino acids. DNA for the CDR3: TGTGCCAGCAGCCCCCGACCCCCCACGAGGGGAGCTAATGAAAAACTGTTTTTT. This gives the protein CASSPRPPTRGANEKLFF.

This clonotype was counted many times. The genes are TRBV5-1 and TRBJ2-1, with TRBD2 matching 7 bases. The CDR3 extends over 15 amino acids. The trim removed 4 bases at V and 0 bases at J, leaving 4 bases unmatched. The germline V gene has CDR1 SGHRS and CDR2 YFSETQ. The CDR3 DNA follows: TGCGCCAGCAGCCTCACTAGCGACTCCTACAATGAGCAGTTCTTC. It codes for CASSLTSDSYNEQFF.

This clonotype was picked up many times. V usage is TRBV5-4 and J usage is TRBJ2-2, with TRBD1 matching 9 bases. CDR3 length: 15 residues. The V gene end was trimmed by 5 bases and the J gene end by 3 bases; junction bases not matched to a gene: 5. Germline CDR1 reads SGHNT; CDR2 reads YYREEE (reference sequence). Here the CDR3 DNA reads TGTGCCAGCAGGGCCGGGACAGGGTACACCGGGGAGCTGTTTTTT. It translates to CASRAGTGYTGELFF.